This T cell receptor beta chain was captured in a study of neurological immune-mediated disorders. Germline CDR1 MNHNY, CDR2 SVGAGI (reference sequence). Trimming stripped 6 bases from V and 8 bases from J, with 16 bases between. The CDR3 totals 13 residues. The cDNA was generated through 5'RACE incorporating 10-nucleotide random UMIs. In every sequencing run, more than 170 million TCR-beta sequences were generated from 15-18 subjects. TCRdb called the 5' RACE reads again in MiXCR, with one record for every CDR3 protein. The sample lists tens of thousands of distinct CDR3 sequences, approximately 15% occurring once. It was blood bank volunteers in Maryland, USA who made up the healthy controls. Where libraries were unsorted, they were derived from 2 million PBMCs stored at -80 degrees C.

Sequenced sample: PBMCs. This clonotype was sampled from an older man in good health. This chain joins TRBV6-6 and TRBJ1-2, with D perhaps TRBD1 (5 bases). Here the CDR3 reads CASSTPSGGGYTF. The CDR3 DNA sequence: TGTGCCAGCAGCACCCCCTCGGGGGGGGGCTACACCTTC.